This TCR beta chain was identified during a study of T cells after yellow fever vaccination. From the 5' RACE reads, TCRdb called clonotypes with MiXCR, one entry per CDR3 protein. Altogether hundreds of thousands of distinct CDR3 sequences are present, 12% being singletons, with the ten largest covering about 15%. Trimming pared 2 bases from V and 5 bases from J, leaving 9 bases between. This CDR3 comprises 14 residues. Germline values: CDR1 SNHLY, CDR2 FYNNEI. Sequencing used PBMCs, obtained on the day of the yellow fever booster vaccination. The chain is built from TRBV2 and TRBJ2-2, with D possibly matching TRBD1 (6 bases). The source is a man between 25 and 39 years old who received the YFV17D yellow fever vaccine. Written as DNA, the CDR3 is TGTGCCAGCAGTGAACGCAGGGGTACCGGGGAGCTGTTTTTT. Protein: CASSERRGTGELFF.